This T cell receptor beta chain was obtained from a study of cytomegalovirus exposure and HLA in healthy donors. Overall study: Samples from HLA-typed donors yielded approximately 88 million unique TCRs in an early data release. Findings of the study overall: Per published reports, the classifier diagnosed cytomegalovirus status with high specificity and sensitivity. Earlier results showed most TCR beta V segments being productive about 90% or about 30% of the time.

Comments on this clone: The antigen remains unidentified.

Trimming took 7 bases from V and 4 from J; bases not matched to a gene: 5. Germline CDR1 SGHRS, CDR2 YFSETQ. The CDR3 runs 14 residues. Primers included in the PCR were 60 Vbeta and 13 Jbeta primers. Original processing notes: In a later analysis, the count reached some 88 million unique TCR beta chains, with 10 million to 14 million shared. Measured with immunoSEQ multiplex PCR; TCRdb has only the in-frame clones, and not every one. The D gene and trimming were derived from the DNA, and the V and J assignments and clone size from that table. The table records more than 95,000 clones, roughly 70% of them present only once.

The V and J genes are TRBV5-1 and TRBJ2-1, with 10 bases aligning to TRBD1. What was sequenced was PBMCs. The sequence derives from a man aged 30-40 years in good health and CMV-seronegative. The CDR3 coding sequence is TGCGCCAGCCCACGGGACAGGGGTTACAATGAGCAGTTCTTC. It yields the protein CASPRDRGYNEQFF.